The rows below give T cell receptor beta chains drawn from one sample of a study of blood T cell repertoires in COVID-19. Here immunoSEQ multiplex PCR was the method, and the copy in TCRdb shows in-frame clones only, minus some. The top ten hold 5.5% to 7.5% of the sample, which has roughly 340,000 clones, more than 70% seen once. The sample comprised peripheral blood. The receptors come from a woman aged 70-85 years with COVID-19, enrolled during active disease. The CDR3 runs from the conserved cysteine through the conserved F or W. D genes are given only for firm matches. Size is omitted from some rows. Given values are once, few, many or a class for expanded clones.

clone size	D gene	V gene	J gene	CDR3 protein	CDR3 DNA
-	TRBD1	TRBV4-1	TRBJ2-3	CASSQGDRGTDTQYF	TGCGCCAGCAGCCAAGGGGACAGGGGGACAGATACGCAGTATTTT
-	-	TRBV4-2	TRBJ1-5	CASSQERRGPQPQHF	TGTGCCAGCAGCCAAGAGCGGAGGGGCCCTCAGCCCCAGCATTTT
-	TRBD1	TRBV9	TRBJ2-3	CASSVGGQADTQYF	TGTGCCAGCAGCGTAGGGGGACAGGCAGATACGCAGTATTTT
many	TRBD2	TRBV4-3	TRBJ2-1	CASSQDWLRGSSYNEQFF	TGCGCCAGCAGCCAAGATTGGTTGCGGGGGAGCTCCTACAATGAGCAGTTCTTC
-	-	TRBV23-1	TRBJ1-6	CASSRRPYNSPLHF	TGCGCCAGCAGTCGCAGGCCCTATAATTCACCCCTCCACTTT
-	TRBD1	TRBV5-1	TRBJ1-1	CASSATGGSNTEAFF	TGCGCCAGCAGCGCGACAGGGGGCTCGAACACTGAAGCTTTCTTT
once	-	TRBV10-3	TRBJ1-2	CAISGGQSPVVGGYTF	TGTGCCATCAGTGGAGGGCAGAGCCCTGTCGTAGGTGGCTACACCTTC
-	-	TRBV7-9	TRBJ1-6	CASSRLESGGSESPLHF	TGTGCCAGCAGCCGCCTGGAGTCGGGGGGAAGTGAATCACCCCTCCACTTT
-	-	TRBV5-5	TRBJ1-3	CASSRTGNSGNTIYF	TGTGCCAGCAGCCGTACAGGGAACTCTGGAAACACCATATATTTT
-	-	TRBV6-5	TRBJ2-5	CASSSARGEETQYF	TGTGCCAGCAGTTCGGCCCGAGGCGAAGAGACCCAGTACTTC
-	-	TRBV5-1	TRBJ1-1	CASRTGDTEAFF	TGCGCCAGCAGAACGGGAGACACTGAAGCTTTCTTT
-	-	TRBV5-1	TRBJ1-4	CASSLEGAKTNEKLFF	TGCGCCAGCAGCTTGGAGGGAGCTAAAACTAATGAAAAACTGTTTTTT